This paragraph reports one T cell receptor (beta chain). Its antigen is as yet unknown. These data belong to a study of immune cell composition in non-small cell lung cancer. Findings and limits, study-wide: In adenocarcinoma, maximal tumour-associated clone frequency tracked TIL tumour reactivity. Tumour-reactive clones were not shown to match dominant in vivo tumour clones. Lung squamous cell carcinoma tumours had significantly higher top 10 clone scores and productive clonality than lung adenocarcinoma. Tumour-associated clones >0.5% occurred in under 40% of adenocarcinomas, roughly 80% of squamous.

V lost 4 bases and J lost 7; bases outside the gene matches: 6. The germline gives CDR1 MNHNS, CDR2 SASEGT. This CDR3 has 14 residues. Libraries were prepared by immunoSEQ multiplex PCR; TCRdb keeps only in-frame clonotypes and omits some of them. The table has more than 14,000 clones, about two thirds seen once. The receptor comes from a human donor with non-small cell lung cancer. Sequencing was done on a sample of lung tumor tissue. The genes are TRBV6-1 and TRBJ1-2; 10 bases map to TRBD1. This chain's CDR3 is CASSATGGISGYTF. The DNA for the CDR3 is TGTGCCAGCAGTGCGACAGGGGGCATAAGTGGCTACACCTTC.